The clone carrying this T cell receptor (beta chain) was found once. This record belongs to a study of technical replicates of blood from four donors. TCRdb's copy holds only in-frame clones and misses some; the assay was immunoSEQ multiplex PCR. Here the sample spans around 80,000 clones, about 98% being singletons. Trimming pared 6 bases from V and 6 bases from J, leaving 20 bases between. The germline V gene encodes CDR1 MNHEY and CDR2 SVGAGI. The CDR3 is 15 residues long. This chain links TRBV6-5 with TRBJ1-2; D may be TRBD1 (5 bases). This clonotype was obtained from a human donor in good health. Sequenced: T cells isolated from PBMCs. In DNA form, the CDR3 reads TGTGCCAGCAGCGCCCTCGGGACTGTTGAAAATGGCTACACCTTC. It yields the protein CASSALGTVENGYTF.